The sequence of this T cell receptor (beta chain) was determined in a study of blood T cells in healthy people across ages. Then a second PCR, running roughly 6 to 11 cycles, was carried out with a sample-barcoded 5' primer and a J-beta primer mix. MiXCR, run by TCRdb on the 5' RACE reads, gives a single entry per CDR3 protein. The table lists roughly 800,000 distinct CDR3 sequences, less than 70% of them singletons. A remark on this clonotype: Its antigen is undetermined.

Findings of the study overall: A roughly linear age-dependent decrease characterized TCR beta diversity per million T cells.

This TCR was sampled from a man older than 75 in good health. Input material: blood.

CDR3: CASSGPSIAKNIQYF. The CDR3 DNA reads as TGTGCCAGCAGCGGACCGTCTATAGCCAAAAACATTCAGTACTTC. This chain joins TRBV21-1 and TRBJ2-4. TRBV21-1 is marked as a pseudogene. The CDR3 is 15 amino acids.